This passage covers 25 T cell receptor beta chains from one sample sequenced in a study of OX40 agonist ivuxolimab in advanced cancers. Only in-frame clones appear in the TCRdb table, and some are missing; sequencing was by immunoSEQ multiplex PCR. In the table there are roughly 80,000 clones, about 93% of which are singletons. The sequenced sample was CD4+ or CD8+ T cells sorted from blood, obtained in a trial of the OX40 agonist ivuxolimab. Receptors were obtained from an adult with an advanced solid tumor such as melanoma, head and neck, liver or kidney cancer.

The CDR3 DNA reads as TGTGCCAGCAGCTCAGAGGGAGGGCAAAGGCCCTACGAGCAGTACTTC. Translated: CASSSEGGQRPYEQYF. The chain joins TRBV7-9 to TRBJ2-7, with 7 bases that match TRBD2. V lost 4 bases, J lost 2 bases, and 11 bases stayed unmatched. CDR3 length: 16 amino acids. Germline V gives CDR1 SEHNR, CDR2 FQNEAQ (reference sequence).

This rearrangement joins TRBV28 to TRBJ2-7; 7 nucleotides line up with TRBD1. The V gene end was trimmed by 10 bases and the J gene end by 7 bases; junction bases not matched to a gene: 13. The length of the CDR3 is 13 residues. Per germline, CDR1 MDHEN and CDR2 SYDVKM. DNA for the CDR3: TGTGCCACCACTGGGCCACGCAGGGGGGAGCAGTACTTC. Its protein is CATTGPRRGEQYF. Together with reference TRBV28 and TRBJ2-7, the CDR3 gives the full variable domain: DVKVTQSSRYLVKRTGEKVFLECVQDMDHENMFWYRQDPGLGLRLIYFSYDVKMKEKGDIPEGYSVSREKKERFSLILESASTNQTSMYLCATTGPRRGEQYFGPGTRLTVT.

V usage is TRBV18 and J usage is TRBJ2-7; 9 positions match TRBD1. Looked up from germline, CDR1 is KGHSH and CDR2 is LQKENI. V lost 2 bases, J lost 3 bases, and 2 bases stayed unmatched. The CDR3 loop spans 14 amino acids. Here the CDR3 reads CASSPKDRGYEQYF. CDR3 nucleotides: TGTGCCAGCTCACCAAAGGACAGGGGCTACGAGCAGTACTTC. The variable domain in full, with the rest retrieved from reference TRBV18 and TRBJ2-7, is NAGVMQNPRHLVRRRGQEARLRCSPMKGHSHVYWYRQLPEEGLKFMVYLQKENIIDESGMPKERFSAEFPKEGPSILRIQQVVRGDSAAYFCASSPKDRGYEQYFGPGTRLTVT.

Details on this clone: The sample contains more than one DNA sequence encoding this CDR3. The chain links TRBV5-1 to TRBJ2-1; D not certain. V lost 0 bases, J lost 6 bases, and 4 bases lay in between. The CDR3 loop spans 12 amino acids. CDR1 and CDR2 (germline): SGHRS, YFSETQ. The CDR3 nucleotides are TGCGCCAGCAGCTTGGCCGGCAATGAGCAGTTCTTC. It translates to CASSLAGNEQFF. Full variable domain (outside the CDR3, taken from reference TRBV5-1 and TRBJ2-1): KAGVTQTPRYLIKTRGQQVTLSCSPISGHRSVSWYQQTPGQGLQFLFEYFSETQRNKGNFPGRFSGRQFSNSRSEMNVSTLELGDSALYLCASSLAGNEQFFGPGTRLTVL.

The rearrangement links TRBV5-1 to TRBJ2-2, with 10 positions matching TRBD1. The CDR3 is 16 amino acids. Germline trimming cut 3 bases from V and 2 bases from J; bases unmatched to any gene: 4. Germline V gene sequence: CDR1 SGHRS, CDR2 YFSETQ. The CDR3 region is CASSSDRGLNTGELFF. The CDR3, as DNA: TGCGCCAGCAGCTCAGACAGGGGGCTAAACACCGGGGAGCTGTTTTTT.

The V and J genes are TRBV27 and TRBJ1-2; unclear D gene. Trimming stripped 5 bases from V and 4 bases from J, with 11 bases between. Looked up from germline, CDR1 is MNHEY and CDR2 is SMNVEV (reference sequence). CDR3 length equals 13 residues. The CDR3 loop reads CASSPRPGYGYTF. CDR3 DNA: TGTGCCAGCAGTCCTCGTCCAGGCTATGGCTACACCTTC.

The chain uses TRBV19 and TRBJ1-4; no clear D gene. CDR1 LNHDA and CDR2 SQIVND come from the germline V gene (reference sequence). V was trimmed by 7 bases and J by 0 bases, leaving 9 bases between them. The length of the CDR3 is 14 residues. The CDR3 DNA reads TGTGCCAGTACGGACCGGCCAACTAATGAAAAACTGTTTTTT. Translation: CASTDRPTNEKLFF.

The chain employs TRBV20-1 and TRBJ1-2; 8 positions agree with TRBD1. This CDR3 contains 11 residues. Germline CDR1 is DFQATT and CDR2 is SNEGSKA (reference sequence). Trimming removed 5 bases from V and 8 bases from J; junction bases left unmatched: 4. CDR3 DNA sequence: TGCAGTGCTCTAGCAGGGGGCGGCTACACCTTC. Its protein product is CSALAGGGYTF.

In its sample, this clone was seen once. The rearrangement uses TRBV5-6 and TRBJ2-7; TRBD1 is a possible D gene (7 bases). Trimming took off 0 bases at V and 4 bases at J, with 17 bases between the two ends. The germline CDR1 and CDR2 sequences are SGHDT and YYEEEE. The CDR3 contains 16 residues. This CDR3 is CASSLAFQGGIYEQYF. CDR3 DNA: TGTGCCAGCAGCTTGGCGTTCCAGGGGGGAATTTACGAGCAGTACTTC.

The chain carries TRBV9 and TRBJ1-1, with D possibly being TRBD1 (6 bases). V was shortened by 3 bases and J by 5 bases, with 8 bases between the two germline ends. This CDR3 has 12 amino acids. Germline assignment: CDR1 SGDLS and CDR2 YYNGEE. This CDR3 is CASSGGGTEAFF. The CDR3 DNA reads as TGTGCCAGCAGCGGAGGGGGGACTGAAGCTTTCTTT. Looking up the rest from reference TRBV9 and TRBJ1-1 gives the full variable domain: DSGVTQTPKHLITATGQRVTLRCSPRSGDLSVYWYQQSLDQGLQFLIQYYNGEERAKGNILERFSAQQFPDLHSELNLSSLELGDSALYFCASSGGGTEAFFGQGTRLTVV.

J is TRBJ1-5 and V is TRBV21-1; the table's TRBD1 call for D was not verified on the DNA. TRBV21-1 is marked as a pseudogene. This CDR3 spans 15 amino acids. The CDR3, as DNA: TGTGCCAGCAGCACTTCAGGGGGCCCCAATCAGCCCCAGCATTTT. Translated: CASSTSGGPNQPQHF.

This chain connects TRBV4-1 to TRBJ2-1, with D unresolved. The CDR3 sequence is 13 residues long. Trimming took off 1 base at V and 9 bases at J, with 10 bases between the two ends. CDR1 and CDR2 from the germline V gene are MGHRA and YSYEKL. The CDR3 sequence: CASSQGLVGEQFF. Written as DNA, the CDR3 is TGCGCCAGCAGCCAAGGACTTGTAGGTGAGCAGTTCTTC.

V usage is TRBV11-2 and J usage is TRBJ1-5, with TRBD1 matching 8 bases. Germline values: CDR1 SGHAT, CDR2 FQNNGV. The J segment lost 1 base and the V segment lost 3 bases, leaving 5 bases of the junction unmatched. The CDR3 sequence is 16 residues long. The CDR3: CASSLQGQASNQPQHF. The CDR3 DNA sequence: TGTGCCAGCAGCTTGCAGGGACAGGCAAGCAATCAGCCCCAGCATTTT.

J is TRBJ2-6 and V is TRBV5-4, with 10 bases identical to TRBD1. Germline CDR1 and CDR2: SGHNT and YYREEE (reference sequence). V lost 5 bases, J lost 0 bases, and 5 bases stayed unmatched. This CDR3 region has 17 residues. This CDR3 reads CASRSGTGVSGANVLTF. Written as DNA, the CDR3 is TGTGCCAGCAGGTCCGGGACAGGGGTCTCTGGGGCCAACGTCCTGACTTTC.

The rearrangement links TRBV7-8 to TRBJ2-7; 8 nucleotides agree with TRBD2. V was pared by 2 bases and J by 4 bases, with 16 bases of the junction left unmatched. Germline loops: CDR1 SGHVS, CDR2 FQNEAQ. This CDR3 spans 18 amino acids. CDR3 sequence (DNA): TGTGCCAGCAGCTTAAGCGGGAGATATAGACTGGGGTCTTACGAGCAGTACTTC. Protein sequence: CASSLSGRYRLGSYEQYF.

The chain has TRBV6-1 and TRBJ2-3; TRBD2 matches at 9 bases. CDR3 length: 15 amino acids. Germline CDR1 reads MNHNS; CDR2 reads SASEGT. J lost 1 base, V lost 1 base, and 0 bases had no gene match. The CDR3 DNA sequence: TGTGCCAGCAGTGAAGAGCGGGGGGGCACAGATACGCAGTATTTT. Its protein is CASSEERGGTDTQYF.

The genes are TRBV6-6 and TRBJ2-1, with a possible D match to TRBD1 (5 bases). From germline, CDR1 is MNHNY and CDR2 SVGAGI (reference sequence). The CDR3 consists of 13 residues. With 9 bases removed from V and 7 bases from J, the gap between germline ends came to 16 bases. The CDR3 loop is CASGALLRNEQFF. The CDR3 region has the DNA TGTGCCAGTGGGGCGCTTTTAAGGAATGAGCAGTTCTTC.

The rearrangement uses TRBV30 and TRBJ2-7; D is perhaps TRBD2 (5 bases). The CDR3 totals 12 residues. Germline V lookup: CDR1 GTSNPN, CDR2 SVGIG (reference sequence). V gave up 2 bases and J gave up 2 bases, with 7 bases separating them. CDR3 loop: CAWSLGAYEQYF. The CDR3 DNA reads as TGTGCCTGGAGTCTCGGGGCCTACGAGCAGTACTTC. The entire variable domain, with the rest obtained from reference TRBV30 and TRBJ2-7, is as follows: SQTIHQWPATLVQPVGSPLSLECTVEGTSNPNLYWYRQAAGRGLQLLFYSVGIGQISSEVPQNLSASRPQDRQFILSSKKLLLSDSGFYLCAWSLGAYEQYFGPGTRLTVT.

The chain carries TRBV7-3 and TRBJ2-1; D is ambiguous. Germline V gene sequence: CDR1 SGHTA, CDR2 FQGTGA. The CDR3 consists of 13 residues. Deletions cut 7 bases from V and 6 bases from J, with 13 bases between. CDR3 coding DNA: TGTGCCAGCACTCTTTCTGCTGGCAATGAGCAGTTCTTC. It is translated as CASTLSAGNEQFF.

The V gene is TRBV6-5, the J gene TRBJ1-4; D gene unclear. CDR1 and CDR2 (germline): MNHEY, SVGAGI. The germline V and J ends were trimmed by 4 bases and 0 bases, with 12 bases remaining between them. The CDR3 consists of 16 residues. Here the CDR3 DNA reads TGTGCCAGCAGTTCCCTTCCCTTCGCAACTAATGAAAAACTGTTTTTT. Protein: CASSSLPFATNEKLFF.

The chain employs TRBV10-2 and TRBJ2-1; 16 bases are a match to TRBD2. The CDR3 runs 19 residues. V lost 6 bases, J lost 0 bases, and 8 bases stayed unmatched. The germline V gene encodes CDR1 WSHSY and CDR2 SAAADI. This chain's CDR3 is CASREGLAGGRGSYNEQFF. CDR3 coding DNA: TGCGCCAGCAGAGAGGGACTAGCGGGAGGGAGGGGCTCCTACAATGAGCAGTTCTTC.

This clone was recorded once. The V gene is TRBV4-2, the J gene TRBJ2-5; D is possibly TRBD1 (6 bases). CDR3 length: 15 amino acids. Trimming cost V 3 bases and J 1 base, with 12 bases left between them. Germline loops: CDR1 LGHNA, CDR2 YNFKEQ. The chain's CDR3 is CASSQLGGPQETQYF. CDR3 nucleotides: TGTGCCAGCAGCCAGTTAGGGGGTCCCCAAGAGACCCAGTACTTC.

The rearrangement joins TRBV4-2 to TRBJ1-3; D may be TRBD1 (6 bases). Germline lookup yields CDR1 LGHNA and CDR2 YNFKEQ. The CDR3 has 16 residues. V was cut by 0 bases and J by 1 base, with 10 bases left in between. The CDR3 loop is CASSQESGASGNTIYF. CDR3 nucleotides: TGTGCCAGCAGCCAAGAATCAGGGGCATCTGGAAACACCATATATTTT.

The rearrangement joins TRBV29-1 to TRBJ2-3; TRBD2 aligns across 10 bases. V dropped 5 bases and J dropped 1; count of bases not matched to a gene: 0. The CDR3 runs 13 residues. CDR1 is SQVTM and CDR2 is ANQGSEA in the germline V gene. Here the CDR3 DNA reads TGCAGCGTTCTAGCGGGGGGCACAGATACGCAGTATTTT. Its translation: CSVLAGGTDTQYF.

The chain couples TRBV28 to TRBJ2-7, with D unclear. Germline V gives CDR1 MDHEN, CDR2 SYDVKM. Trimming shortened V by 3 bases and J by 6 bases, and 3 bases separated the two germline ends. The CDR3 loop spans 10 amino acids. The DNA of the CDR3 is TGTGCCAGCAGTTTGGGCGAGCAGTACTTC. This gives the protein CASSLGEQYF.